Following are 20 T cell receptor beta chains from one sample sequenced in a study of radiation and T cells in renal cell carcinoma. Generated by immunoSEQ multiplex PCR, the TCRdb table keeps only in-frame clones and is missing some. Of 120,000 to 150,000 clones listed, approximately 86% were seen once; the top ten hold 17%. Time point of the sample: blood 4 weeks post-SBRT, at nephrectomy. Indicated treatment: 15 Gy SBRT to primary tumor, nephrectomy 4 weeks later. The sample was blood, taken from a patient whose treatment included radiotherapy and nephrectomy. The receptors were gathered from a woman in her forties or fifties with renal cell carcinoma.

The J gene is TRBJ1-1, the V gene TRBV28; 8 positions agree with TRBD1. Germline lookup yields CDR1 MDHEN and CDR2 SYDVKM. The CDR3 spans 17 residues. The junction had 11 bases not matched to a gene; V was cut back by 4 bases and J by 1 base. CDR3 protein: CASSSHGQGRGNTEAFF. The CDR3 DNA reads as TGTGCCAGCAGTTCACATGGACAGGGACGGGGGAACACTGAAGCTTTCTTT.

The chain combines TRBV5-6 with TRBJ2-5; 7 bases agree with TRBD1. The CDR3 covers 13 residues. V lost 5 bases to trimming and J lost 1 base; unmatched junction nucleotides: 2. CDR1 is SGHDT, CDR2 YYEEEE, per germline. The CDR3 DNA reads TGTGCCAGCAGGGGACAGTTCCAAGAGACCCAGTACTTC. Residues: CASRGQFQETQYF.

CDR3 DNA sequence: TGCGCCAGCAGCGGGACAGGGTCCTACGAGCAGTACTTC. Protein product: CASSGTGSYEQYF. J is TRBJ2-7 and V is TRBV5-1; TRBD1 matches at 9 bases. Germline V gene sequence: CDR1 SGHRS, CDR2 YFSETQ. The J segment lost 1 base and the V segment lost 4 bases, leaving 0 bases of the junction unmatched. This CDR3 is 13 amino acids long.

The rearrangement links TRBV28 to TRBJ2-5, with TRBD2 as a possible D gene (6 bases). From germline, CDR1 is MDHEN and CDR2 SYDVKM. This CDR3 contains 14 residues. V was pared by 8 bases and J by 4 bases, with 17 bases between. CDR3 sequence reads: CASSGGSTRETQYF. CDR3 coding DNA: TGTGCCAGCTCAGGAGGGTCCACGCGAGAGACCCAGTACTTC.

The CDR3 region is CAISGTLESNQPQHF. CDR3 coding DNA: TGTGCCATCAGTGGGACACTCGAGTCCAATCAGCCCCAGCATTTT. J is TRBJ1-5 and V is TRBV10-3; D perhaps matches TRBD1 (5 bases). This CDR3 contains 15 residues. The germline CDR1 and CDR2 sequences are ENHRY and SYGVKD. V gave up 4 bases and J gave up 3 bases, with 13 bases separating them.

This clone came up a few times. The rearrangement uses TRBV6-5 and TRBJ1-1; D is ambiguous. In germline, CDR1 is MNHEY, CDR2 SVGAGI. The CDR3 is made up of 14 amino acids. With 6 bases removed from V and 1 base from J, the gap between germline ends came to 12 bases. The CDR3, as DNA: TGTGCCAGCAGCTCCACAATACAGAACACTGAAGCTTTCTTT. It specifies CASSSTIQNTEAFF.

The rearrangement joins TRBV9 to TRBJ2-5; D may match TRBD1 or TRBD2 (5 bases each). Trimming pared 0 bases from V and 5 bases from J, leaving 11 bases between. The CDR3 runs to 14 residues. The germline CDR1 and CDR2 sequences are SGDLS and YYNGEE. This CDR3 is CASSVGGDRETQYF. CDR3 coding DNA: TGTGCCAGCAGCGTAGGAGGGGATCGGGAGACCCAGTACTTC.

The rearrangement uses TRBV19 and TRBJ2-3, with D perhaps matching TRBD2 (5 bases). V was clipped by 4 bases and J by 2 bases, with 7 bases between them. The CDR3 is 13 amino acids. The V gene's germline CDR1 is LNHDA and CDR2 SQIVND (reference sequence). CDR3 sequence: CASSRRVTDTQYF. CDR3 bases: TGTGCCAGTAGTAGGCGGGTCACAGATACGCAGTATTTT.

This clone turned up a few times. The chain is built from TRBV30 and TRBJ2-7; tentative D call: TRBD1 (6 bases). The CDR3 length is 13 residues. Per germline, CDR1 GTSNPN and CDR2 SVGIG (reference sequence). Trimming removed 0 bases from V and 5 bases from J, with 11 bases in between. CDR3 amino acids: CAWSVTGLHEQYF. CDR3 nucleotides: TGTGCCTGGAGTGTAACAGGGTTGCACGAGCAGTACTTC.

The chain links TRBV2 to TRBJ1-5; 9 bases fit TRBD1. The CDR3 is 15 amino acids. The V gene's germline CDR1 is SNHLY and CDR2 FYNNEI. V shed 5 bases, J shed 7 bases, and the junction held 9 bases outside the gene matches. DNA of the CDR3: TGTGCCAGCAGTCCTACAGGGGGCTCTCGGCAGCCCCAGCATTTT. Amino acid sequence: CASSPTGGSRQPQHF.

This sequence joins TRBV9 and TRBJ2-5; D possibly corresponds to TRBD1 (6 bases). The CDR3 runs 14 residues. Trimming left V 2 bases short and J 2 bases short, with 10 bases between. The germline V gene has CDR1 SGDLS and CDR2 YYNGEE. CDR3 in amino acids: CASSVWQGQETQYF. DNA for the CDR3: TGTGCCAGCAGCGTGTGGCAGGGGCAAGAGACCCAGTACTTC. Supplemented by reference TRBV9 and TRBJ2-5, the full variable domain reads DSGVTQTPKHLITATGQRVTLRCSPRSGDLSVYWYQQSLDQGLQFLIQYYNGEERAKGNILERFSAQQFPDLHSELNLSSLELGDSALYFCASSVWQGQETQYFGPGTRLLVL.

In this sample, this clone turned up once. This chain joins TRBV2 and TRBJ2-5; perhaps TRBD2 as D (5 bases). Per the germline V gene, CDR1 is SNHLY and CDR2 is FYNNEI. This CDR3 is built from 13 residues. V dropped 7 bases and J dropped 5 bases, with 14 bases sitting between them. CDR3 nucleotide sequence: TGTGCCAGCAACGAGTGGGAGTTGGAGACCCAGTACTTC. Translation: CASNEWELETQYF.

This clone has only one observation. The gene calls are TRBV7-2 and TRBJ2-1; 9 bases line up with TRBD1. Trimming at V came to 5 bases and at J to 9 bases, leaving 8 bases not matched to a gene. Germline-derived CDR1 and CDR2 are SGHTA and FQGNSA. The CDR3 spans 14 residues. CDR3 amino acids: CASSPRDREVEQFF. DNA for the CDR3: TGTGCCAGCAGCCCCCGGGACAGGGAGGTTGAGCAGTTCTTC.

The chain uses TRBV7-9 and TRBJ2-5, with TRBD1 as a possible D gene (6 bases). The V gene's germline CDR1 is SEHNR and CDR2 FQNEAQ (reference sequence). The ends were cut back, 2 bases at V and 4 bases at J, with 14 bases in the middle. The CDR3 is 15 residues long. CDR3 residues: CASSLSQGIGETQYF. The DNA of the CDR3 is TGTGCCAGCAGCTTATCCCAGGGGATTGGAGAGACCCAGTACTTC.

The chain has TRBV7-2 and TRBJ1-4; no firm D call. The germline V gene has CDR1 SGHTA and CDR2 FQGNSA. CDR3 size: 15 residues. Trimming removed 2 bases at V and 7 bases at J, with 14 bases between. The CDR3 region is CASSLTTWEGEKLFF. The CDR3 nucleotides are TGTGCCAGCAGCTTAACGACCTGGGAGGGTGAAAAACTGTTTTTT.

The CDR3: CASIGGSARGNTIYF. In DNA form, the CDR3 reads TGTGCCAGCATAGGAGGGAGCGCGAGAGGAAACACCATATATTTT. This sequence joins TRBV28 and TRBJ1-3; unclear D gene. Between the trimmed V and J ends, which lost 7 bases and 4 bases, there was a span of 17 bases. The CDR3 sequence is 15 residues long. Per the germline V gene, CDR1 is MDHEN and CDR2 is SYDVKM.

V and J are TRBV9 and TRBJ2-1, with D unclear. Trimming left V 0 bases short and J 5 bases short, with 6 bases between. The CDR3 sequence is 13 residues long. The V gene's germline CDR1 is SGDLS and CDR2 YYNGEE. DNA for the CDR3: TGTGCCAGCAGCGTAGGGTTCAACAATGAGCAGTTCTTC. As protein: CASSVGFNNEQFF. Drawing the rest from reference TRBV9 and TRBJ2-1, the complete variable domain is DSGVTQTPKHLITATGQRVTLRCSPRSGDLSVYWYQQSLDQGLQFLIQYYNGEERAKGNILERFSAQQFPDLHSELNLSSLELGDSALYFCASSVGFNNEQFFGPGTRLTVL.

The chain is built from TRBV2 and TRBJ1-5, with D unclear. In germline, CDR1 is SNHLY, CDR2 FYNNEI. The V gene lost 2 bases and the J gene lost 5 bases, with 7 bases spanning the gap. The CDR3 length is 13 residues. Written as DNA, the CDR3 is TGTGCCAGCAGTGAATTGAGGGATCAGCCCCAGCATTTT. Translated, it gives CASSELRDQPQHF.

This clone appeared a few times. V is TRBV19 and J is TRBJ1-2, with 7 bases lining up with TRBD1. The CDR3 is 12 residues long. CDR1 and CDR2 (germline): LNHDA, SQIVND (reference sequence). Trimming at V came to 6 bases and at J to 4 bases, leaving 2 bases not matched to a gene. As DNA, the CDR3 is TGTGCCAGTAGACAGGGGCGCTATGGCTACACCTTC. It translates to CASRQGRYGYTF.

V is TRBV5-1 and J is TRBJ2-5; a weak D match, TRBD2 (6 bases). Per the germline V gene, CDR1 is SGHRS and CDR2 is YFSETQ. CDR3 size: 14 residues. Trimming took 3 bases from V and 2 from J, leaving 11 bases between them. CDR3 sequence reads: CASSYGTPQETQYF. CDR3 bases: TGCGCCAGCAGCTATGGGACTCCGCAAGAGACCCAGTACTTC.